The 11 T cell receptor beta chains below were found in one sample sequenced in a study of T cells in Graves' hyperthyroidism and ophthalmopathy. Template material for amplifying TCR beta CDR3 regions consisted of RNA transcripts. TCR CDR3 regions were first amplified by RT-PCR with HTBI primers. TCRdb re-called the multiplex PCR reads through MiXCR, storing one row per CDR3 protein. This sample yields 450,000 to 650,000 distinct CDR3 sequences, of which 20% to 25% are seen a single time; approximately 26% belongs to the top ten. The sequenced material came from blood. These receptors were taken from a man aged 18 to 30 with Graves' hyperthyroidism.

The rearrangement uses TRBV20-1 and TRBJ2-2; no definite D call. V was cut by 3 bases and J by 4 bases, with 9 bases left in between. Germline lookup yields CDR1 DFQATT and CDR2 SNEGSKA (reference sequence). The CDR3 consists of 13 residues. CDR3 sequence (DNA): TGCAGTGCTAGTAACGGGCTCACCGGGGAGCTGTTTTTT. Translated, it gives CSASNGLTGELFF.

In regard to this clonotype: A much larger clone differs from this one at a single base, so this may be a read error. CDR3 coding DNA: TGTGCCAGCAGCCAAGATCGAGGGACAGGAACAAGCAATCAGCCCCTGCATTTT. Protein sequence: CASSQDRGTGTSNQPLHF. J is TRBJ1-5 and V is TRBV3-1; 8 bases match TRBD1. CDR3 length: 18 amino acids. Germline loops: CDR1 LGHDT, CDR2 YNNKEL (reference sequence).

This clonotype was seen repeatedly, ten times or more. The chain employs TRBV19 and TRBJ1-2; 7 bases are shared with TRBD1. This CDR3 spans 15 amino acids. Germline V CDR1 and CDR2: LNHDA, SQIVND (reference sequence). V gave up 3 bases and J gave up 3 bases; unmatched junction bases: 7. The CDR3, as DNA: TGTGCCAGTAGTATGGGGACAGAAGGGGACTATGGCTACACCTTC. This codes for CASSMGTEGDYGYTF.

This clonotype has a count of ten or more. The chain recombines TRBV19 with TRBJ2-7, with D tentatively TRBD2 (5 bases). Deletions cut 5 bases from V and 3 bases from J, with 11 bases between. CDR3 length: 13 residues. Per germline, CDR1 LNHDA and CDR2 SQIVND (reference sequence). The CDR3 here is CASSPGENYEQYF. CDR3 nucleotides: TGTGCCAGTAGTCCCGGGGAGAACTACGAGCAGTACTTC.

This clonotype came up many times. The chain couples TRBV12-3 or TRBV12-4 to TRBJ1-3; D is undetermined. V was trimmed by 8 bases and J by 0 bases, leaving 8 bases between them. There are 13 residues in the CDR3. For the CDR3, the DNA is TGTGCCAGCCGACCAGTCTCTGGAAACACCATATATTTT. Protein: CASRPVSGNTIYF.

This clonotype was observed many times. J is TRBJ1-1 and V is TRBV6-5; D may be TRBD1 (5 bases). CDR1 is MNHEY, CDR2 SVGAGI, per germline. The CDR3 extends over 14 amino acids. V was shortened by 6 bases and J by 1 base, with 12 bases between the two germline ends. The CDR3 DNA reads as TGTGCCAGCAGGTCAGGGACGGCGAACACTGAAGCTTTCTTT. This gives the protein CASRSGTANTEAFF.

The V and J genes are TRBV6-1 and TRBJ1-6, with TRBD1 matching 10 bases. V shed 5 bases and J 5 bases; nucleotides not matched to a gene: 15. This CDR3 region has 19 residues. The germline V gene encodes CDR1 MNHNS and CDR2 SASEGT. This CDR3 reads CASSQTPPGQGLNNSPLHF. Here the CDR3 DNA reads TGTGCCAGCAGTCAAACACCGCCGGGACAGGGGTTGAATAATTCACCCCTCCACTTT.

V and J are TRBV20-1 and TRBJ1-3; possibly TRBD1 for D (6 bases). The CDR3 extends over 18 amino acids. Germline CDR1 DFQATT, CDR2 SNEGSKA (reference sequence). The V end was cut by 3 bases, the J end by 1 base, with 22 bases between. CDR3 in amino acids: CSASVPRRTALSGNTIYF. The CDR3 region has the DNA TGCAGTGCTAGTGTCCCGCGCAGGACAGCCTTATCTGGAAACACCATATATTTT.

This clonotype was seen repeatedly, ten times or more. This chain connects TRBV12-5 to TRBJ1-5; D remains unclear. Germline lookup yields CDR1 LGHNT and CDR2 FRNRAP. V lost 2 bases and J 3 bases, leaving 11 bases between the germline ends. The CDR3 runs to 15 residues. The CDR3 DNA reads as TGTGCTAGTGGTTTGTGGGCCCCGTTCAATCAGCCCCAGCATTTT. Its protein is CASGLWAPFNQPQHF.

The CDR3 nucleotides read TGCGCCAGCAGCCAAGATCCGGACAGGCCCTCCTATGGCTACACCTTC. It codes for CASSQDPDRPSYGYTF. This chain joins TRBV4-1 and TRBJ1-2; 7 nucleotides agree with TRBD1. The junction had 8 bases not matched to a gene; V was cut back by 0 bases and J by 4 bases. Germline-derived CDR1 and CDR2 are MGHRA and YSYEKL. The CDR3 totals 16 residues.

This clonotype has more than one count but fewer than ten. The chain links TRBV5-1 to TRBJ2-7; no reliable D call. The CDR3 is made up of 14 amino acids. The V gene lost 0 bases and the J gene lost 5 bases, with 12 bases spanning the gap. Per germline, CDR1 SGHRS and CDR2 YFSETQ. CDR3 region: CASSLGAVNNEQYF. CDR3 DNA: TGCGCCAGCAGCTTGGGCGCGGTTAACAACGAGCAGTACTTC.